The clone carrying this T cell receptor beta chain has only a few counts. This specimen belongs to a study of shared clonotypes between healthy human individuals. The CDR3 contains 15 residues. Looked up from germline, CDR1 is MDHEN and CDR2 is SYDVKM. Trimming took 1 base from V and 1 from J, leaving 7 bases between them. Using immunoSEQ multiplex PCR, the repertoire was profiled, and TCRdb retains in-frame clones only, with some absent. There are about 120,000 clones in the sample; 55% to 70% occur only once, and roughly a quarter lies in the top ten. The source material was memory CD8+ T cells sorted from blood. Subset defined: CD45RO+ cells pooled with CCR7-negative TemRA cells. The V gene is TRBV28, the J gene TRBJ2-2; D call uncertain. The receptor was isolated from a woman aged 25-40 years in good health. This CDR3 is CASSLFVGNTGELFF. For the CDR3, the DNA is TGTGCCAGCAGTTTATTCGTGGGGAACACCGGGGAGCTGTTTTTT.